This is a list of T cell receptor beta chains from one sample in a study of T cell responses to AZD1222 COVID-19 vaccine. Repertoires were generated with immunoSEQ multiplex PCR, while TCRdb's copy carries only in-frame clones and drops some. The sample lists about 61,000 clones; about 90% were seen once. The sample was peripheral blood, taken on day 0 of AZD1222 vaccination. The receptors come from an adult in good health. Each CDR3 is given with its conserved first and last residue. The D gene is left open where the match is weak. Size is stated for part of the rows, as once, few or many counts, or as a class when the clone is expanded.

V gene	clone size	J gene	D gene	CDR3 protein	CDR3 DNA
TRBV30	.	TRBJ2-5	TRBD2	CAWIPLAGGSRETQYF	TGTGCCTGGATCCCGCTAGCGGGGGGATCCAGAGAGACCCAGTACTTC
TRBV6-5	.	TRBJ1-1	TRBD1	CASRDRGNTEAFF	TGTGCCAGCAGGGACAGGGGGAACACTGAAGCTTTCTTT
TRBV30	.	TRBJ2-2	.	CAWSTSLGAGLTGELFF	TGTGCCTGGAGTACCTCCCTGGGAGCAGGTTTGACCGGGGAGCTGTTTTTT
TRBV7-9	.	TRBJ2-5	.	CASSPGTLETQYF	TGTGCCAGCAGCCCAGGGACTCTCGAGACCCAGTACTTC
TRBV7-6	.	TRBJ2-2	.	CATQALTGELFF	TGTGCCACCCAGGCGTTGACCGGGGAGCTGTTTTTT
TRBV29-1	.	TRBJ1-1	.	CSVVLNTEAFF	TGCAGCGTTGTCCTGAACACTGAAGCTTTCTTT
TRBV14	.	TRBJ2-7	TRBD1	CASSQPRDSLPYEQYF	TGTGCCAGCAGCCAGCCCCGGGACAGCCTTCCTTACGAGCAGTACTTC
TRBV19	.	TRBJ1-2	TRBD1	CASRRSPDRGFNYGYTF	TGTGCCAGTAGACGATCCCCCGACAGGGGATTTAACTATGGCTACACCTTC
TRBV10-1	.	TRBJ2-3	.	CASSESLALTDTQYF	TGCGCCAGCAGTGAGTCACTAGCCCTCACAGATACGCAGTATTTT
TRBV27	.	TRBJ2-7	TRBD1	CASSRRGSYEQYF	TGTGCCAGCAGCCGCAGGGGGTCCTACGAGCAGTACTTC
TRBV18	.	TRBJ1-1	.	CASSPLLEGTEAFF	TGTGCCAGCTCACCTCTCCTCGAAGGCACTGAAGCTTTCTTT
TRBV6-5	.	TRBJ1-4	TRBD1	CASRLTGTGREKLFF	TGTGCCAGCCGCTTGACAGGGACGGGTCGTGAAAAACTGTTTTTT
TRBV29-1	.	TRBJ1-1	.	CSVRDTWNTEAFF	TGCAGCGTTCGGGACACCTGGAACACTGAAGCTTTCTTT
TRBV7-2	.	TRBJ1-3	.	CASSRVDSPGNTIYF	TGTGCCAGCAGCCGGGTAGACAGTCCTGGAAACACCATATATTTT
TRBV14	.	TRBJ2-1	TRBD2	CASSQPSGGYNEQFF	TGTGCCAGCAGCCAACCTAGCGGCGGGTACAATGAGCAGTTCTTC
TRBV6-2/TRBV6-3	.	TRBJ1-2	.	CASSYLGRDGYTF	TGTGCCAGCAGTTACCTGGGGAGGGATGGCTACACCTTC
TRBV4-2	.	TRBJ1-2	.	CASSQGDQGADYGYTF	TGTGCCAGCAGCCAAGGGGACCAGGGAGCCGACTATGGCTACACCTTC
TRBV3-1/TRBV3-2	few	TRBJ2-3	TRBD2	CASSQETSGLTDTQYF	TGTGCCAGCAGCCAAGAGACTAGCGGGCTCACAGATACGCAGTATTTT
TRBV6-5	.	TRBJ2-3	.	CASSSSVLTDTQYF	TGTGCCAGCAGTTCCTCGGTCCTCACAGATACGCAGTATTTT
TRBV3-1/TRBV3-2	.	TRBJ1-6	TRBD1	CASSQDWRGRKANSPLHF	TGTGCCAGCAGCCAAGATTGGAGGGGGCGAAAGGCTAATTCACCCCTCCACTTT
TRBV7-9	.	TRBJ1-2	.	CASSLIQSIGPSGYTF	TGTGCCAGCAGCTTAATTCAAAGTATTGGCCCTTCGGGCTACACCTTC
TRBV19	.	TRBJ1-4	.	CASGKGQLYEKLFF	TGTGCCAGTGGAAAGGGGCAGCTCTATGAAAAACTGTTTTTT
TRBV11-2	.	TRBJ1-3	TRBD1	CASRTDRGRGNTIYF	TGTGCCAGCAGGACCGACAGGGGCCGTGGGAACACCATATATTTT
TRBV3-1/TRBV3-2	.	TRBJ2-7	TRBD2	CASSQVSSGGPTYEQYF	TGTGCCAGCAGCCAAGTTTCTAGCGGGGGGCCCACCTACGAGCAGTACTTC
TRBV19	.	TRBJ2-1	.	CASRGLSNNEQFF	TGTGCCAGCAGGGGCCTTTCTAACAATGAGCAGTTCTTC
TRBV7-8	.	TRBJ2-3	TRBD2	CASSFHGLAGGSDTQYF	TGTGCCAGCAGCTTTCACGGACTAGCGGGGGGGTCAGATACGCAGTATTTT
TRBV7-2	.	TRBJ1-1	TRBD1	CASSFTGGTEAFF	TGTGCCAGCAGCTTCACAGGGGGCACTGAAGCTTTCTTT
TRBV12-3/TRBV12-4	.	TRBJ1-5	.	CASSPRPNQPQHF	TGTGCCAGCAGCCCGCGACCCAATCAGCCCCAGCATTTT
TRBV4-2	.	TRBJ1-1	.	CASSQGAGADTEAFF	TGTGCCAGCAGCCAAGGGGCAGGGGCAGACACTGAAGCTTTCTTT
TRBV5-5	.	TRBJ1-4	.	CASSLVFMTATNEKLFF	TGTGCCAGCAGCTTGGTCTTTATGACGGCAACTAATGAAAAACTGTTTTTT
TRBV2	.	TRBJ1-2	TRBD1	CASLLTGVPYGYTF	TGTGCCAGCTTGTTGACAGGGGTCCCATATGGCTACACCTTC
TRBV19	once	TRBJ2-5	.	CASSRGAPPETQYF	TGTGCCAGTAGTAGAGGTGCCCCGCCGGAGACCCAGTACTTC
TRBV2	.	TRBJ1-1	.	CASSAGWETEAFF	TGTGCCAGCAGCGCGGGGTGGGAAACTGAAGCTTTCTTT
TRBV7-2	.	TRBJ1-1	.	CASSLRQEVTEAFF	TGTGCCAGCAGCTTACGACAGGAAGTTACTGAAGCTTTCTTT
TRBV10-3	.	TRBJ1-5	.	CAISEDRRGGTQHF	TGTGCCATCAGTGAGGACAGGAGGGGGGGGACCCAGCATTTT
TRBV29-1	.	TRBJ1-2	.	CSVDGMGQRVGGYTF	TGCAGCGTTGATGGGATGGGGCAAAGGGTAGGTGGCTACACCTTC
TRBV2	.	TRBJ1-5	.	CASSERDEDQPQHF	TGTGCCAGCAGTGAGAGGGATGAAGATCAGCCCCAGCATTTT
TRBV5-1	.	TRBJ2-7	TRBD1	CASSLDGQGVSEQYF	TGCGCCAGCAGCTTGGACGGACAGGGGGTGAGCGAGCAGTACTTC
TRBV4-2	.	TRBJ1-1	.	CASSQSEDTEAFF	TGTGCCAGCAGCCAATCCGAAGACACTGAAGCTTTCTTT
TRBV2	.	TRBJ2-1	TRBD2	CASSERVAGGRVEQFF	TGTGCCAGCAGTGAACGGGTCGCCGGGGGGAGAGTTGAGCAGTTCTTC
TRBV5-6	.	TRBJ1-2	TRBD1	CASSLKGQGPGYTF	TGTGCCAGCAGCTTGAAGGGACAGGGCCCTGGCTACACCTTC
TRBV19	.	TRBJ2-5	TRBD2	CASSRGGLAGQETQYF	TGTGCCAGTAGTAGGGGGGGACTAGCGGGCCAAGAGACCCAGTACTTC
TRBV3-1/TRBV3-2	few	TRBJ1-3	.	CASSQVGGGQYSGNTIYF	TGTGCCAGCAGCCAAGTCGGCGGGGGCCAGTACTCTGGAAACACCATATATTTT
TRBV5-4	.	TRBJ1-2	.	CASSSGLADYGYTF	TGTGCCAGCAGCTCGGGACTGGCAGACTATGGCTACACCTTC
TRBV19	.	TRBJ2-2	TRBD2	CASSPSAGGLNTGELFF	TGTGCCAGTAGTCCCTCAGCGGGGGGGCTTAACACCGGGGAGCTGTTTTTT
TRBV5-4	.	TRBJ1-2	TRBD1	CASSYDRGYGYTF	TGTGCCAGCAGCTACGACAGGGGATATGGCTACACCTTC
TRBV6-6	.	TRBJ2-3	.	CASSRLTGPDTQYF	TGTGCCAGCAGTAGATTGACAGGCCCAGATACGCAGTATTTT
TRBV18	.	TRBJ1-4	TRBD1	CASSANRGSEKLFF	TGTGCCAGCTCAGCGAACAGGGGCAGTGAAAAACTGTTTTTT
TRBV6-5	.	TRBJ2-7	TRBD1	CASKGAAGPYEQYF	TGTGCCAGCAAGGGGGCGGCGGGCCCCTACGAGCAGTACTTC
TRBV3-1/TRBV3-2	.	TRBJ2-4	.	CASSPKPGAKNIQYF	TGTGCCAGCAGCCCTAAGCCAGGGGCCAAAAACATTCAGTACTTC
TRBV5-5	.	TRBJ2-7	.	CASSLVGRSYEQYF	TGTGCCAGCAGCTTGGTAGGGCGTTCCTACGAGCAGTACTTC
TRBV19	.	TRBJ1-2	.	CATSGSPNYGYTF	TGTGCCACCTCCGGGTCCCCTAACTATGGCTACACCTTC
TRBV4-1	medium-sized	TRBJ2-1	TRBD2	CASSQARGSGGYNEQFF	TGCGCCAGCAGCCAAGCTCGGGGGAGCGGGGGGTACAATGAGCAGTTCTTC
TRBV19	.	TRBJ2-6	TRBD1	CASSFGTGASGANVLTF	TGTGCCAGTAGTTTTGGGACAGGCGCCTCTGGGGCCAACGTCCTGACTTTC